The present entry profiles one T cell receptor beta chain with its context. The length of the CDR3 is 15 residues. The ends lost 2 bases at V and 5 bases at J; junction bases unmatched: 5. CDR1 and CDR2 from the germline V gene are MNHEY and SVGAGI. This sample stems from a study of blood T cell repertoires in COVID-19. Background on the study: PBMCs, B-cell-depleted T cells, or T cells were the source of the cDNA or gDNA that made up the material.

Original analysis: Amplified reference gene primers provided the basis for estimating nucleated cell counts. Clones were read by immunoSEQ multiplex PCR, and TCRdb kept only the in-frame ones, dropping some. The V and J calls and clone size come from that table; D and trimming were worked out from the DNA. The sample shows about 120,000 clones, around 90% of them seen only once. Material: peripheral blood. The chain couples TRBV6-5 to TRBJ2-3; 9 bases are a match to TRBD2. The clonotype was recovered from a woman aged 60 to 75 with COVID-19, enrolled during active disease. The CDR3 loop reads CASSYGGGAQDTQYF. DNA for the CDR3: TGTGCCAGCAGTTACGGCGGGGGGGCGCAAGATACGCAGTATTTT.